This passage covers 14 T cell receptor beta chains from one sample sequenced in a study of T cell responses to AZD1222 COVID-19 vaccine. The table came from immunoSEQ multiplex PCR; TCRdb's copy has only in-frame clones and leaves some out. Of about 120,000 clones listed, more than 85% are singletons. The sample consisted of peripheral blood, taken on day 0 of AZD1222 vaccination. Every receptor here comes from an adult in good health.

The V gene is TRBV6-2 or TRBV6-3, the J gene TRBJ1-2; 7 positions agree with TRBD1. J was trimmed by 2 bases and V by 3 bases; bases with no gene match: 6. Germline loops: CDR1 MNHEY, CDR2 SVGEGT. The CDR3 has 15 amino acids. CDR3 in amino acids: CASSYWTGRNYGYTF. CDR3 DNA sequence: TGTGCCAGCAGTTATTGGACAGGACGGAACTATGGCTACACCTTC.

The V call is TRBV18, the J call TRBJ2-7, with D uncertain. Trimming removed 0 bases at V and 2 bases at J, with 2 bases between. There are 12 residues in the CDR3. The germline V gene encodes CDR1 KGHSH and CDR2 LQKENI. In DNA, the CDR3 is TGTGCCAGCTCACCACCGACCTACGAGCAGTACTTC. Residues: CASSPPTYEQYF.

The V call is TRBV5-6, the J call TRBJ1-2, with 8 bases fitting TRBD1. In germline, CDR1 is SGHDT, CDR2 YYEEEE. The CDR3 is 17 amino acids. V gave up 5 bases and J gave up 2 bases; unmatched junction bases: 14. Written as DNA, the CDR3 is TGTGCCAGCAGGTCCGACAGGGGCGAGCGTTTGAACTATGGCTACACCTTC. It encodes CASRSDRGERLNYGYTF.

The V and J genes are TRBV6-1 and TRBJ1-2; perhaps TRBD1 as D (5 bases). This CDR3 is built from 13 residues. V lost 3 bases, J lost 7 bases, and 12 bases lay in between. Germline CDR1 MNHNS, CDR2 SASEGT. CDR3 nucleotide sequence: TGTGCCAGCAGTGAGGCAGGGCGAGGTGGCTACACCTTC. Its protein product is CASSEAGRGGYTF.

This clone was recorded only once. The chain carries TRBV4-3 and TRBJ1-4, with 9 nucleotides matching TRBD1. This CDR3 has 18 residues. Germline V gene sequence: CDR1 LGHNA, CDR2 YSLEER. J gave up 7 bases and V 3 bases, and 15 bases lay outside the gene matches. The CDR3 protein is CASSQHTGGTGGSEKLFF. The CDR3 DNA follows: TGCGCCAGCAGCCAGCATACCGGTGGTACAGGGGGCAGTGAAAAACTGTTTTTT.

The chain links TRBV9 to TRBJ1-1; tentative D call: TRBD1 (5 bases). The V gene's germline CDR1 is SGDLS and CDR2 YYNGEE. The V and J ends lost 4 bases and 4 bases respectively, with 11 bases between them. The CDR3 covers 13 residues. CDR3 sequence reads: CASSHRKGTEAFF. CDR3 sequence (DNA): TGTGCCAGCAGCCACAGGAAGGGCACTGAAGCTTTCTTT.

This chain links TRBV7-7 with TRBJ2-2; perhaps TRBD1 as D (6 bases). The CDR3 is 17 amino acids. Trimming shortened V by 2 bases and J by 0 bases, and 13 bases separated the two germline ends. CDR1 is SSHAT and CDR2 is FNYEAQ in the germline V gene (reference sequence). Here the CDR3 reads CASSLRSGTTNTGELFF. The CDR3 nucleotides are TGTGCCAGCAGCTTAAGATCCGGGACAACGAACACCGGGGAGCTGTTTTTT.

The V gene is TRBV5-1, the J gene TRBJ2-3; D possibly corresponds to TRBD1 (5 bases). The CDR3 length is 14 residues. The germline gives CDR1 SGHRS, CDR2 YFSETQ. Trimming shortened V by 7 bases and J by 2 bases, and 14 bases separated the two germline ends. Here the CDR3 DNA reads TGCGCCAGCGGCGTGGCAGGGCCCACAGATACGCAGTATTTT. As protein: CASGVAGPTDTQYF. The entire variable domain, with the rest obtained from reference TRBV5-1 and TRBJ2-3, is as follows: KAGVTQTPRYLIKTRGQQVTLSCSPISGHRSVSWYQQTPGQGLQFLFEYFSETQRNKGNFPGRFSGRQFSNSRSEMNVSTLELGDSALYLCASGVAGPTDTQYFGPGTRLTVL.

This rearrangement joins TRBV27 to TRBJ2-7, with 8 bases lining up with TRBD1. Germline loops: CDR1 MNHEY, CDR2 SMNVEV (reference sequence). Losses at the gene ends were 4 bases for V and 4 bases for J; bases not matched to a gene: 6. The CDR3 is 14 amino acids. In DNA form, the CDR3 reads TGTGCCAGCAGTTGGTTAGACAGGGGTTACGAGCAGTACTTC. It encodes CASSWLDRGYEQYF.

The chain combines TRBV6-2 or TRBV6-3 with TRBJ2-2; 7 bases map to TRBD1. With 5 bases clipped from V and 4 bases from J, the junction kept 7 bases outside the gene matches. The CDR3 length is 15 residues. Germline CDR1 reads MNHEY; CDR2 reads SVGEGT. The CDR3 sequence is CASSRDRVPTGELFF. The DNA for the CDR3 is TGTGCCAGCAGTAGAGACAGGGTGCCCACCGGGGAGCTGTTTTTT.

The chain couples TRBV29-1 to TRBJ2-1; D is undetermined. From germline, CDR1 is SQVTM and CDR2 ANQGSEA. The V end lost 6 bases, the J end lost 6 bases, and 12 bases lay between the germline ends. This CDR3 contains 12 residues. The CDR3 region is CSVVGRSNEQFF. CDR3 bases: TGCAGCGTCGTTGGACGGTCCAATGAGCAGTTCTTC.

The rearrangement uses TRBV5-4 and TRBJ2-1, with 7 bases matching TRBD1. The CDR3 is made up of 16 amino acids. V trimming: 3 bases; J trimming: 5 bases; junction bases outside the gene matches: 11. Germline V gives CDR1 SGHNT, CDR2 YYREEE (reference sequence). Written as DNA, the CDR3 is TGTGCCAGCAGCTCCGCCCGACAGGGATTGGACAATGAGCAGTTCTTC. As protein: CASSSARQGLDNEQFF.

The J gene is TRBJ2-2, the V gene TRBV9, with TRBD1 identical over 8 bases. After removal of 0 bases from V and 9 bases from J, the junction contained 4 bases not matched to a gene. Germline V gene sequence: CDR1 SGDLS, CDR2 YYNGEE. This CDR3 is built from 14 residues. Written as DNA, the CDR3 is TGTGCCAGCAGCGTAGGTCAGGGGGCCAGGGAGCTGTTTTTT. Translating gives CASSVGQGARELFF.

This chain links TRBV6-6 with TRBJ1-2; the D gene is possibly TRBD1 (5 bases). Germline CDR1 reads MNHNY; CDR2 reads SVGAGI (reference sequence). CDR3 length: 13 amino acids. V was clipped by 2 bases and J by 8 bases, with 12 bases between them. CDR3 sequence: CASSYDRGGGYTF. In nucleotides, the CDR3 is TGTGCCAGCAGTTACGATAGGGGCGGAGGCTACACCTTC.